This TCR beta chain was identified during a study of shared clonotypes between healthy human individuals. Study-wide background: The people who gave samples were a couple of women and three men aged 18 to 49. Overall study findings and caveats: How much donors shared clonotypes was expected to be affected by sequencing depth. Lower generation probabilities were found for non-shared clonotypes than for those shared by all four donors.

The assay was carried out at the deep level. Assay: immunoSEQ multiplex PCR; the TCRdb copy retains only in-frame clones and omits some. The sample carries fewer than 2.5 million clones, 93% recorded once. As regards this clone: The antigen is unknown. The same CDR3 is also encoded by other DNA sequences in this sample.

In germline, CDR1 is SGHNT, CDR2 YYREEE (reference sequence). The CDR3 totals 15 residues. With 0 bases removed from V and 2 bases from J, the gap between germline ends came to 6 bases. Material for sequencing was naive CD4+ T cells from PBMCs. Subset specified: CD45RA+ positively selected. The clonotype comes from a man aged 18 to 29 in good health. Some clones in this sample may be carry-over from other donors' samples. The J gene is TRBJ2-6, the V gene TRBV5-4; D is unclear. The CDR3, as DNA: TGTGCCAGCAGCTTGGGGGGTGCTGGGGCCAACGTCCTGACTTTC. Translated, it gives CASSLGGAGANVLTF.